This TCR beta chain came from a study of B cell selection in AIRE deficiency. Study conclusions and caveats: Healthy Tconv contained about 35% of shared healthy Treg sequences; only TCRbeta sequenced. AIRE-deficient Tconv and Treg repertoires matched healthy donors in TCRBV, CDR3 length, diversity. CDR3s were shorter in shared Treg sequences, reflecting few non-templated nucleotide insertions.

Sorted regulatory T cells were CD4-positive, CD25-high and CD127-low or negative. In the original analysis: Pooled Tregs gave about 5.65x10^4 patient and approximately 9.7x10^4 donor TCRbeta sequences. Sequencing was performed with immunoSEQ multiplex PCR; in TCRdb, only in-frame clones are kept and a portion is missing. The V and J calls and clone size were taken over from that table, and D and trimming were inferred from the DNA. The sample has more than 4,500 clones; 87% are singletons. The ends were cut back, 1 base at V and 0 bases at J, with 17 bases in the middle. Germline CDR1 SGHDT, CDR2 YYEEEE. This CDR3 spans 18 amino acids. Remarks on this clone: Its antigen remains unidentified.

V usage is TRBV5-6 and J usage is TRBJ2-1, with a weak D call TRBD2 (7 bases). Material for sequencing was Tregs sorted from PBMCs. This TCR came from a human donor with AIRE deficiency. CDR3 DNA sequence: TGTGCCAGCAGCTTGATGAGGGGGGACTACCTCTCCTACAATGAGCAGTTCTTC. It yields the protein CASSLMRGDYLSYNEQFF. Together with reference TRBV5-6 and TRBJ2-1, the CDR3 gives the full variable domain: DAGVTQSPTHLIKTRGQQVTLRCSPKSGHDTVSWYQQALGQGPQFIFQYYEEEERQRGNFPDRFSGHQFPNYSSELNVNALLLGDSALYLCASSLMRGDYLSYNEQFFGPGTRLTVL.